The clone carrying this T cell receptor (beta chain) has only a few counts. In germline, CDR1 is SGHRS, CDR2 YFSETQ. CDR3 size: 15 residues. V dropped 3 bases and J dropped 5; count of bases not matched to a gene: 8. MiXCR, applied by TCRdb to the 5' RACE reads, yields one record per CDR3 protein. The table has about 360,000 distinct CDR3 sequences, more than 20% seen once. The data are from a study of CD8 T cells in ankylosing spondylitis. The TCR was taken from a male donor with ankylosing spondylitis or in good health (not recorded which). V gene TRBV5-1 combines with J gene TRBJ2-1; 7 nucleotides match TRBD2. Sequenced input: blood, either unsorted or a sorted T cell fraction (not recorded which). The CDR3 nucleotides are TGCGCCAGCAGCTCCGGACTAGTTCCGAACAATGAGCAGTTCTTC. This sequence encodes CASSSGLVPNNEQFF.